Each of the 14 T cell receptor beta chains below was sequenced from the same sample in a study of cytomegalovirus exposure and HLA in healthy donors. The PCR contained 60 Vbeta and 13 Jbeta primers. The repertoire was sequenced with immunoSEQ multiplex PCR; TCRdb's copy has only in-frame clones and lacks some. In the table there are around 130,000 clones, 75% to 85% of which are singletons. Sample: PBMCs. The source is a woman aged 18-30 years in good health and CMV-seropositive.

The chain uses TRBV6-1 and TRBJ2-1; 9 positions agree with TRBD1. Germline CDR1 and CDR2: MNHNS and SASEGT. The CDR3 totals 15 residues. The V segment lost 5 bases and the J segment 7 bases; nucleotides outside the gene matches: 9. CDR3 sequence: CASSLLRDRANEQFF. The DNA of the CDR3 is TGTGCCAGCAGTTTACTCCGGGACAGGGCTAATGAGCAGTTCTTC.

The chain joins TRBV5-6 to TRBJ2-1; 9 bases line up with TRBD1. CDR3 length: 14 amino acids. Germline V gene lookup returns CDR1 SGHDT and CDR2 YYEEEE. The J segment lost 8 bases and the V segment lost 6 bases, leaving 9 bases of the junction unmatched. This chain's CDR3 is CASILQGAGDEQFF. The CDR3 DNA reads TGTGCCAGCATCTTACAGGGGGCCGGCGATGAGCAGTTCTTC.

The rearrangement uses TRBV9 and TRBJ2-3; 11 nucleotides match TRBD1. From germline, CDR1 is SGDLS and CDR2 YYNGEE. Unmatched junction bases numbered 6, after V lost 4 bases and J lost 2 bases. There are 16 residues in the CDR3. Here the CDR3 reads CASSSGQGGSTDTQYF. CDR3 in DNA: TGTGCCAGCAGCTCGGGACAGGGGGGTTCCACAGATACGCAGTATTTT.

The J gene is TRBJ2-7, the V gene TRBV30, with 8 bases fitting TRBD1. This CDR3 is built from 13 residues. Germline loops: CDR1 GTSNPN, CDR2 SVGIG (reference sequence). The ends lost 5 bases at V and 4 bases at J; junction bases unmatched: 7. In nucleotides, the CDR3 is TGTGCCTGGCTTTCCCGGGACAGGTACGAGCAGTACTTC. Its translation: CAWLSRDRYEQYF.

This clone was counted a few times. The genes are TRBV5-4 and TRBJ2-1; 10 bases agree with TRBD2. This CDR3 has 15 amino acids. J gave up 15 bases and V 3 bases, and 15 bases lay outside the gene matches. Germline V lookup: CDR1 SGHNT, CDR2 YYREEE (reference sequence). The CDR3 reads CASSWGGLAGDPRFF. The CDR3 coding sequence is TGTGCCAGCAGCTGGGGTGGGCTAGCGGGGGACCCGAGGTTCTTC.

A few counts support this clone. The chain carries TRBV5-4 and TRBJ2-5; D not resolved. Judging by the DNA end, TRBJ2-7 fits better; the J call may be wrong. CDR1 is SGHNT, CDR2 YYREEE, per germline (reference sequence). CDR3 length: 13 amino acids. This CDR3 is CASSRKSSYEQYF. The CDR3 nucleotides are TGTGCCAGCAGCCGAAAAAGCTCCTACGAGCAGTACTTC.

This chain links TRBV5-6 with TRBJ2-2; possibly TRBD1 for D (5 bases). V lost 0 bases and J 1 base, leaving 7 bases between the germline ends. This CDR3 has 15 amino acids. Germline CDR1 is SGHDT and CDR2 is YYEEEE. Here the CDR3 reads CASSLVQGNTGELFF. The DNA for the CDR3 is TGTGCCAGCAGCTTGGTTCAGGGGAACACCGGGGAGCTGTTTTTT.

This chain uses TRBV4-1 with TRBJ2-1; 8 bases agree with TRBD2. V shed 1 base, J shed 8 bases, and the junction held 10 bases outside the gene matches. Germline lookup yields CDR1 MGHRA and CDR2 YSYEKL. CDR3 length: 16 residues. Here the CDR3 reads CASSQGGSGGPDEQFF. DNA for the CDR3: TGCGCCAGCAGCCAAGGAGGAAGCGGGGGCCCCGATGAGCAGTTCTTC.

The J gene is TRBJ1-1, the V gene TRBV10-3; 9 bases map to TRBD1. CDR1 is ENHRY, CDR2 SYGVKD, per germline. The CDR3 length is 14 residues. The junction had 4 bases not matched to a gene; V was cut back by 7 bases and J by 1 base. The CDR3 nucleotides read TGTGCCATCATTTCGGACAGGGGGAACACTGAAGCTTTCTTT. It translates to CAIISDRGNTEAFF.

In DNA, the CDR3 is TGCGCCAGCAGCCAAGAGGGACTAGCAGACCAGTACTTC. Its protein product is CASSQEGLADQYF. V gene TRBV4-1 combines with J gene TRBJ2-5; 9 bases agree with TRBD2. This CDR3 region has 13 residues. Looked up from germline, CDR1 is MGHRA and CDR2 is YSYEKL. The V and J ends lost 0 bases and 10 bases, in that order; junction bases with no gene match: 3.

J is TRBJ1-6 and V is TRBV18; a weak D match, TRBD1 (6 bases). The CDR3 is 16 amino acids. Germline CDR1 and CDR2: KGHSH and LQKENI. V shed 2 bases and J shed 1 base, with 9 bases lying between them. The chain's CDR3 is CASSPTTGSYNSPLHF. CDR3 nucleotides: TGTGCCAGCTCACCAACTACAGGGTCCTATAATTCACCCCTCCACTTT.

The chain employs TRBV25-1 and TRBJ2-5; 9 positions match TRBD1. Germline values: CDR1 MGHDK, CDR2 SYGVNS. The CDR3 spans 14 residues. Trimming cost V 5 bases and J 4 bases; bases outside gene matches: 5. The CDR3 spells CASSRTGEGETQYF. In nucleotides, the CDR3 is TGTGCCAGCAGTAGGACAGGGGAAGGAGAGACCCAGTACTTC.

This chain links TRBV21-1 with TRBJ2-7; the D call in the table, TRBD1, was not verified against the DNA. TRBV21-1 is an annotated pseudogene. The CDR3 runs 14 residues. CDR3 region: CASSIRDTPYEQYF. The CDR3, as DNA: TGTGCCAGCAGCATCCGGGACACCCCCTACGAGCAGTACTTC.

The chain is built from TRBV10-3 and TRBJ1-3; perhaps TRBD1 as D (6 bases). V dropped 3 bases and J dropped 8 bases, with 11 bases sitting between them. The CDR3 is 13 amino acids. CDR1 is ENHRY, CDR2 SYGVKD, per germline. CDR3 sequence (DNA): TGTGCCATCAGTGACGGGGGGCGAGACACCATATATTTT. Translation: CAISDGGRDTIYF.